One and the same sample provided the 27 T cell receptor beta chains below, sequenced in a study of control samples from healthy donors and cancer patients. Sequencing used immunoSEQ multiplex PCR; TCRdb keeps in-frame clones, though not all of them. Among around 110,000 clones, 80% to 90% were seen once, and the ten largest hold approximately 1.1%. The specimen sequenced was PBMCs. The origin of the receptors is a woman in her 50s with colorectal cancer.

The V gene is TRBV20-1, the J gene TRBJ2-1; the match to TRBD2 covers 10 bases. With V trimmed by 3 bases and J by 8 bases, 16 bases remained unmatched. This CDR3 spans 17 amino acids. Per germline, CDR1 DFQATT and CDR2 SNEGSKA (reference sequence). The CDR3 is CSASPLAGNLLSHEQFF. Here the CDR3 DNA reads TGCAGTGCTAGTCCACTAGCGGGAAACCTTTTATCCCATGAGCAGTTCTTC.

This clone was picked up a small number of times. The CDR3 reads CATRQRASSYNEQFF. The CDR3 DNA reads as TGTGCCACCAGGCAGCGGGCCAGCTCCTACAATGAGCAGTTCTTC. V gene TRBV19 combines with J gene TRBJ2-1; TRBD2 is a possible D gene (6 bases). Germline V gene data show CDR1 as LNHDA and CDR2 as SQIVND (reference sequence). The CDR3 consists of 15 residues. V dropped 10 bases and J dropped 0 bases, with 16 bases sitting between them.

The rearrangement joins TRBV11-3 to TRBJ2-1; no clear D. Per germline, CDR1 SGHNT and CDR2 YENEEA. The V end lost 7 bases, the J end lost 10 bases, and 20 bases lay between the germline ends. This CDR3 has 14 residues. CDR3 sequence (DNA): TGTGCCAGCACCCCGGACGACCCAGCGAAGGAGCAGTTCTTC. This translates into CASTPDDPAKEQFF.

V is TRBV7-8 and J is TRBJ1-2; D uncertain. CDR3 size: 13 residues. Germline lookup yields CDR1 SGHVS and CDR2 FQNEAQ. V was shortened by 5 bases and J by 1 base, with 8 bases between the two germline ends. CDR3 nucleotide sequence: TGTGCCAGCAGCCCGGATCTTAACTATGGCTACACCTTC. It yields the protein CASSPDLNYGYTF.

This rearrangement joins TRBV30 to TRBJ1-1; D gene ambiguous. Trimming cost V 2 bases and J 1 base, with 5 bases left between them. This CDR3 spans 12 amino acids. From germline, CDR1 is GTSNPN and CDR2 SVGIG (reference sequence). This CDR3 is CAWSLGNTEAFF. The CDR3 coding sequence is TGTGCCTGGAGTTTGGGGAACACTGAAGCTTTCTTT.

This clone was seen a handful of times. The chain joins TRBV18 to TRBJ2-7; 10 bases map to TRBD2. This CDR3 region has 15 residues. V trimming: 3 bases; J trimming: 0 bases; junction bases outside the gene matches: 2. The germline V gene encodes CDR1 KGHSH and CDR2 LQKENI. In DNA form, the CDR3 reads TGTGCCAGCTCACCTAGCGGGGGGCCCTCCTACGAGCAGTACTTC. Residues: CASSPSGGPSYEQYF.

This clone appeared once. The chain is built from TRBV7-6 and TRBJ2-1, with D possibly matching TRBD2 (5 bases). From germline, CDR1 is SGHVS and CDR2 FNYEAQ. V lost 5 bases and J lost 5, with 16 bases in between. The CDR3 sequence is 15 residues long. The CDR3 DNA is TGTGCCAGCAGCCTCATACCGGGATTTAACAATGAGCAGTTCTTC. It translates to CASSLIPGFNNEQFF. The full variable domain, with the rest looked up from reference TRBV7-6 and TRBJ2-1, is GAGVSQSPRYKVTKRGQDVALRCDPISGHVSLYWYRQALGQGPEFLTYFNYEAQQDKSGLPNDRFSAERPEGSISTLTIQRTEQRDSAMYRCASSLIPGFNNEQFFGPGTRLTVL.

The V gene is TRBV13, the J gene TRBJ1-2; tentatively, D is TRBD1 (5 bases). This CDR3 contains 11 residues. Deletions cut 5 bases from V and 8 bases from J, with 9 bases between. CDR1 is PRHDT, CDR2 FYEKMQ, per germline (reference sequence). DNA of the CDR3: TGTGCCAGCAGCAGGGGTTTCGGCTACACCTTC. As protein: CASSRGFGYTF.

The chain couples TRBV4-2 to TRBJ2-1; no clear D. Germline-derived CDR1 and CDR2 are LGHNA and YNFKEQ. V gave up 0 bases and J gave up 4 bases, with 4 bases separating them. This CDR3 region has 13 residues. The CDR3 protein is CASSQDLYNEQFF. The CDR3 DNA follows: TGTGCCAGCAGCCAAGATCTATACAATGAGCAGTTCTTC.

This chain joins TRBV27 and TRBJ2-6, with 9 bases fitting TRBD1. CDR1 MNHEY and CDR2 SMNVEV come from the germline V gene (reference sequence). Trimming took 5 bases from V and 3 from J; bases not matched to a gene: 8. The CDR3 has 17 amino acids. The CDR3 region has the DNA TGTGCCAGCAGTAAGGGACAGGGATCGAGTGGGGCCAACGTCCTGACTTTC. Its protein product is CASSKGQGSSGANVLTF.

The J gene is TRBJ2-3, the V gene TRBV6-6; D is unresolved. Trimming left V 2 bases short and J 3 bases short, with 3 bases between. This CDR3 has 12 residues. Germline values: CDR1 MNHNY, CDR2 SVGAGI (reference sequence). CDR3 protein: CASSYGTDTQYF. The CDR3 DNA sequence: TGTGCCAGCAGTTACGGGACAGATACGCAGTATTTT.

The genes are TRBV6-5 and TRBJ1-2; possibly TRBD1 for D (6 bases). This CDR3 is built from 14 residues. The germline V gene has CDR1 MNHEY and CDR2 SVGAGI. With 6 bases removed from V and 6 bases from J, the gap between germline ends came to 17 bases. Here the CDR3 reads CASSRRAGGHGYTF. The DNA of the CDR3 is TGTGCCAGCAGCCGAAGGGCGGGGGGCCATGGCTACACCTTC.

The chain uses TRBV5-1 and TRBJ2-2, with D perhaps TRBD2 (6 bases). Trimming cost V 0 bases and J 5 bases, with 11 bases left between them. Germline CDR1 SGHRS, CDR2 YFSETQ. This CDR3 spans 15 amino acids. The CDR3 reads CASSLVSGRTGELFF. Written as DNA, the CDR3 is TGCGCCAGCAGCTTGGTTAGCGGTAGGACCGGGGAGCTGTTTTTT.

V and J are TRBV27 and TRBJ2-1; 16 bases are shared with TRBD2. CDR3 length equals 21 residues. The J segment lost 9 bases and the V segment lost 5 bases, leaving 22 bases of the junction unmatched. Germline V gives CDR1 MNHEY, CDR2 SMNVEV (reference sequence). The CDR3 DNA sequence: TGTGCCAGCAGTGACATTCAGCCGGGACTAGCGGGAGGGCCCTCGGGGGGTGAGCAGTTCTTC. It specifies CASSDIQPGLAGGPSGGEQFF.

This chain links TRBV29-1 with TRBJ1-2, with TRBD1 matching 9 bases. The germline V gene has CDR1 SQVTM and CDR2 ANQGSEA. The V and J ends lost 4 bases and 1 base, in that order; junction bases with no gene match: 4. The CDR3 totals 14 residues. CDR3 DNA: TGCAGCGTTGGGGGGACAGGGATTAACTATGGCTACACCTTC. This gives the protein CSVGGTGINYGYTF.

The chain links TRBV5-8 to TRBJ2-2; D is uncertain. V dropped 6 bases and J dropped 4 bases, with 7 bases sitting between them. This CDR3 has 12 residues. Per germline, CDR1 SGHTS and CDR2 YDEGEE. The CDR3, as DNA: TGTGCCAGCATCCTTCCCACCGGGGAGCTGTTTTTT. This codes for CASILPTGELFF.

The chain joins TRBV30 to TRBJ1-6; D gene uncertain. The V end was cut by 5 bases, the J end by 8 bases, with 22 bases between. Germline V gene sequence: CDR1 GTSNPN, CDR2 SVGIG (reference sequence). CDR3 length equals 16 residues. The CDR3 nucleotides are TGTGCCTGGGAAGATATAGCACGGCTTCCGGATTCACCCCTCCACTTT. It codes for CAWEDIARLPDSPLHF.

Here the CDR3 reads CASSFEGSQGYTF. In nucleotides, the CDR3 is TGTGCCAGCAGCTTTGAGGGGTCACAGGGCTACACCTTC. This sequence joins TRBV7-3 and TRBJ1-2, with D possibly being TRBD1 (5 bases). The CDR3 sequence is 13 residues long. Trimming stripped 3 bases from V and 8 bases from J, with 13 bases between. The germline gives CDR1 SGHTA, CDR2 FQGTGA.

The chain links TRBV11-2 to TRBJ1-5; D remains unclear. The CDR3 is 14 residues long. V gave up 0 bases and J gave up 5 bases, with 8 bases separating them. Germline V gives CDR1 SGHAT, CDR2 FQNNGV. The CDR3 protein is CASSLDGSDQPQHF. CDR3 bases: TGTGCCAGCAGCTTAGATGGGAGCGATCAGCCCCAGCATTTT.

This clone appeared a single time. The rearrangement joins TRBV10-3 to TRBJ1-5; 11 bases line up with TRBD1. The CDR3 is made up of 15 amino acids. Germline CDR1 reads ENHRY; CDR2 reads SYGVKD. V shed 11 bases and J 4 bases; nucleotides not matched to a gene: 10. The CDR3 sequence: CASGSRDRGNQPQHF. Here the CDR3 DNA reads TGTGCCTCGGGCAGCCGGGACAGGGGGAATCAGCCCCAGCATTTT.

This chain links TRBV7-8 with TRBJ2-7, with D possibly being TRBD1 (7 bases). The CDR3 consists of 15 residues. V gave up 2 bases and J gave up 3 bases, with 14 bases separating them. The germline gives CDR1 SGHVS, CDR2 FQNEAQ. CDR3 sequence reads: CASSLLRGANYEQYF. CDR3 in DNA: TGTGCCAGCAGCTTACTCAGGGGGGCTAACTACGAGCAGTACTTC.

V gene TRBV27 combines with J gene TRBJ1-2; D call uncertain. Trimming removed 1 base from V and 8 bases from J, with 11 bases in between. Germline CDR1 and CDR2: MNHEY and SMNVEV (reference sequence). The CDR3 spans 13 residues. The CDR3 is CASSLWGERGYTF. The CDR3 DNA follows: TGTGCCAGCAGTTTATGGGGAGAACGGGGCTACACCTTC.

The rearrangement uses TRBV5-4 and TRBJ1-1; D is possibly TRBD1 (6 bases). The V gene's germline CDR1 is SGHNT and CDR2 YYREEE (reference sequence). The V gene lost 3 bases and the J gene lost 0 bases, with 12 bases spanning the gap. The CDR3 loop spans 15 amino acids. The CDR3 loop is CASSSLGHLNTEAFF. In DNA form, the CDR3 reads TGTGCCAGCAGCTCCTTGGGACACTTGAACACTGAAGCTTTCTTT.

The gene calls are TRBV5-4 and TRBJ2-5, with D tentatively TRBD1 (6 bases). This CDR3 comprises 14 residues. The germline V and J ends were trimmed by 4 bases and 0 bases, with 10 bases remaining between them. Germline V gene sequence: CDR1 SGHNT, CDR2 YYREEE (reference sequence). CDR3 nucleotide sequence: TGTGCCAGCAGCCACAGGGAGTACCAAGAGACCCAGTACTTC. Its protein product is CASSHREYQETQYF.

The chain is built from TRBV28 and TRBJ2-7; 10 bases are a match to TRBD1. The CDR3 has 16 residues. Trimming cost V 6 bases and J 4 bases; bases outside gene matches: 12. CDR1 is MDHEN, CDR2 SYDVKM, per germline. In DNA form, the CDR3 reads TGTGCCAGCAGCTCGGACCGGGACAGGGGTGCTTACGAGCAGTACTTC. This gives the protein CASSSDRDRGAYEQYF.

Of note for this clone: This same CDR3 is encoded by further DNA sequences in the sample. V and J are TRBV30 and TRBJ1-4; D call uncertain. V gave up 0 bases and J gave up 0 bases, with 5 bases separating them. Germline CDR1 GTSNPN, CDR2 SVGIG (reference sequence). The CDR3 has 14 residues. CDR3 sequence (DNA): TGTGCCTGGAGTGTAGATGCAACTAATGAAAAACTGTTTTTT. Protein product: CAWSVDATNEKLFF. The full variable domain, completed using reference TRBV30 and TRBJ1-4, is SQTIHQWPATLVQPVGSPLSLECTVEGTSNPNLYWYRQAAGRGLQLLFYSVGIGQISSEVPQNLSASRPQDRQFILSSKKLLLSDSGFYLCAWSVDATNEKLFFGSGTQLSVL.

This sequence joins TRBV19 and TRBJ2-5, with TRBD1 as a possible D gene (5 bases). Germline V gene lookup returns CDR1 LNHDA and CDR2 SQIVND (reference sequence). The CDR3 extends over 17 amino acids. V was cut by 6 bases and J by 3 bases, with 23 bases left in between. The CDR3 sequence is CASSISAQGPGEETQYF. The CDR3 DNA follows: TGTGCCAGTAGCATATCGGCGCAGGGCCCTGGGGAAGAGACCCAGTACTTC.